One and the same sample provided the 10 T cell receptor beta chains below, sequenced in a study of shared clonotypes between healthy human individuals. Profiled with immunoSEQ multiplex PCR; TCRdb holds only in-frame clones, not every one. The sample holds 500,000 to 650,000 clones; around three quarters are singletons and the top ten take 12%. Sequenced sample: PBMCs. The receptors were gathered from a woman aged 35 to 49 in good health. Some clones in this sample may be carry-over from other donors' samples.

The V gene is TRBV15, the J gene TRBJ2-7; D may be TRBD1 or TRBD2 (7 bases each). The germline V gene has CDR1 LNHNV and CDR2 YYDKDF (reference sequence). The V end lost 9 bases, the J end lost 2 bases, and 14 bases lay between the germline ends. This CDR3 is 13 amino acids long. CDR3 DNA: TGTGCCACGCGGGGGACAGATGCCTACGAGCAGTACTTC. Its translation is CATRGTDAYEQYF.

The CDR3 protein is CASKGTGVEKLFF. As DNA, the CDR3 is TGTGCCAGTAAGGGGACAGGGGTTGAAAAACTGTTTTTT. The rearrangement links TRBV19 to TRBJ1-4, with 10 bases aligning to TRBD1. V trimming: 7 bases; J trimming: 7 bases; junction bases outside the gene matches: 3. There are 13 residues in the CDR3. The germline V gene encodes CDR1 LNHDA and CDR2 SQIVND (reference sequence).

The chain employs TRBV10-3 and TRBJ1-3; D remains unclear. In germline, CDR1 is ENHRY, CDR2 SYGVKD. The ends were cut back, 5 bases at V and 0 bases at J, with 11 bases in the middle. This CDR3 region has 15 residues. DNA of the CDR3: TGTGCCATCAGTATGGGTGTTTTCTCTGGAAACACCATATATTTT. Translated, it gives CAISMGVFSGNTIYF.

J is TRBJ2-7 and V is TRBV5-1, with D possibly being TRBD1 (6 bases). Germline V gives CDR1 SGHRS, CDR2 YFSETQ. This CDR3 has 12 residues. Trimming cost V 0 bases and J 6 bases, with 7 bases left between them. The DNA of the CDR3 is TGCGCCAGCAGCTTGGGGACAGCCGAGCAGTACTTC. Protein sequence: CASSLGTAEQYF.

This chain uses TRBV30 with TRBJ1-6; D is ambiguous. The germline gives CDR1 GTSNPN, CDR2 SVGIG (reference sequence). The CDR3 extends over 13 amino acids. The ends were cut back, 4 bases at V and 9 bases at J, with 13 bases in the middle. The CDR3 region has the DNA TGTGCCTGGACGGGCGTAGTGGGTTCACCCCTCCACTTT. This sequence encodes CAWTGVVGSPLHF.

The rearrangement uses TRBV30 and TRBJ2-1; tentative D call: TRBD1 (5 bases). From germline, CDR1 is GTSNPN and CDR2 SVGIG (reference sequence). The CDR3 runs 12 residues. The ends were cut back, 2 bases at V and 8 bases at J, with 10 bases in the middle. CDR3 nucleotides: TGTGCCTGGAGTCTCGTCAGGGATGAGCAGTTCTTC. Amino acid sequence: CAWSLVRDEQFF. The full variable domain, rest sourced from reference TRBV30 and TRBJ2-1, is SQTIHQWPATLVQPVGSPLSLECTVEGTSNPNLYWYRQAAGRGLQLLFYSVGIGQISSEVPQNLSASRPQDRQFILSSKKLLLSDSGFYLCAWSLVRDEQFFGPGTRLTVL.

The J gene is TRBJ1-2, the V gene TRBV7-9, with D tentatively TRBD1 (6 bases). The CDR3 has 16 amino acids. The V end lost 5 bases, the J end lost 6 bases, and 22 bases lay between the germline ends. The germline V gene has CDR1 SEHNR and CDR2 FQNEAQ (reference sequence). The CDR3 bases are TGTGCCAGCAGCCGGAAATTCTGGGAAACAGGGAATGGCTACACCTTC. It translates to CASSRKFWETGNGYTF.

This clone was counted ten times or more. The sample contains more than one DNA sequence encoding this CDR3. The V gene is TRBV27, the J gene TRBJ1-5; tentative D call: TRBD1 (6 bases). CDR3 size: 14 residues. The germline CDR1 and CDR2 sequences are MNHEY and SMNVEV (reference sequence). V shed 3 bases and J shed 7 bases, with 13 bases lying between them. CDR3 nucleotides: TGTGCCAGCAGTTTTACAGGGCGGGGGCAGCCCCAGCATTTT. It codes for CASSFTGRGQPQHF.

Remarks on this clone: This specimen includes other DNA sequences encoding the same CDR3. The chain links TRBV30 to TRBJ1-5; TRBD1 is a possible D gene (5 bases). The CDR3 length is 14 residues. Between the trimmed V and J ends, which lost 2 bases and 5 bases, there was a span of 13 bases. Germline CDR1 is GTSNPN and CDR2 is SVGIG (reference sequence). CDR3 sequence (DNA): TGTGCCTGGAGTACCGGGACGCTAGATCAGCCCCAGCATTTT. Protein product: CAWSTGTLDQPQHF.

This chain uses TRBV15 with TRBJ2-1; a weak D match, TRBD2 (6 bases). Trimming took 5 bases from V and 5 from J, leaving 16 bases between them. This CDR3 contains 15 residues. Germline V gives CDR1 LNHNV, CDR2 YYDKDF (reference sequence). The CDR3 sequence: CATSGGPGLHNEQFF. As DNA, the CDR3 is TGTGCCACCAGCGGGGGACCGGGACTCCACAATGAGCAGTTCTTC.